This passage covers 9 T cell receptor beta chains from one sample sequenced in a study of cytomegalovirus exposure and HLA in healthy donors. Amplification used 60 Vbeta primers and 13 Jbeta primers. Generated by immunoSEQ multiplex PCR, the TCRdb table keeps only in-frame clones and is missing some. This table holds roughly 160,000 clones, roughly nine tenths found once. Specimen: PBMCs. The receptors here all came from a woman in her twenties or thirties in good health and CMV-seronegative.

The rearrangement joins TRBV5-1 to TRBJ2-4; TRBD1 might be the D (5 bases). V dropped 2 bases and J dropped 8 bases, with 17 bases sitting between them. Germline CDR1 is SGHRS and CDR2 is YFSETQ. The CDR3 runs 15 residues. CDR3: CASSLPQVGLDIQYF. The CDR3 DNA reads TGCGCCAGCAGCTTACCCCAGGTGGGGCTGGACATTCAGTACTTC. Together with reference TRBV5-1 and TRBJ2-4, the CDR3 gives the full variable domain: KAGVTQTPRYLIKTRGQQVTLSCSPISGHRSVSWYQQTPGQGLQFLFEYFSETQRNKGNFPGRFSGRQFSNSRSEMNVSTLELGDSALYLCASSLPQVGLDIQYFGAGTRLSVL.

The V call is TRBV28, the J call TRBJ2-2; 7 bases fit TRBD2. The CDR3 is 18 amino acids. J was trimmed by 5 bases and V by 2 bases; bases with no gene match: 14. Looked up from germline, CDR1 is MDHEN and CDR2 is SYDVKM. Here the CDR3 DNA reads TGTGCCAGCAGTTTACCTTTCGGGGGAGGGCCGGAAACCGGGGAGCTGTTTTTT. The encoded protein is CASSLPFGGGPETGELFF.

CDR3 nucleotides: TGCGCCAGCAGCTTGGGGGTAACGGGACTAGCAATACAAGAGACCCAGTACTTC. Encoded protein: CASSLGVTGLAIQETQYF. This chain uses TRBV5-1 with TRBJ2-5; the match to TRBD2 covers 9 bases. This CDR3 is 18 amino acids long. V gave up 0 bases and J gave up 2 bases; unmatched junction bases: 11. Germline loops: CDR1 SGHRS, CDR2 YFSETQ.

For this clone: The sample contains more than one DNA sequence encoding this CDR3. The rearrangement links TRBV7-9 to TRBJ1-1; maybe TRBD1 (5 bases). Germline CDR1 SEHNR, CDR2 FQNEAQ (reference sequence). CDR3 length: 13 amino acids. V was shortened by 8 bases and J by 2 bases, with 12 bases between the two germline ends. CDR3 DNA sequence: TGTGCCAGCCGGGGGGGAGGAAACACTGAAGCTTTCTTT. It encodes CASRGGGNTEAFF.

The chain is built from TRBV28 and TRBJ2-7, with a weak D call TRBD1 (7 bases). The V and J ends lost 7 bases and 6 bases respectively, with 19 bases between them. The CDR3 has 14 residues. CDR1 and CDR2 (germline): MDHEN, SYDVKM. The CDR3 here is CASTVGGGRLEQYF. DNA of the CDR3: TGTGCCAGCACCGTAGGAGGGGGCCGCCTCGAGCAGTACTTC.

The DNA for the CDR3 is TGTGCCAGTAGTATCCGGGACAGCCCTAATGGAGGCTACGAGCAGTACTTC. Translating gives CASSIRDSPNGGYEQYF. The rearrangement uses TRBV19 and TRBJ2-7; 7 bases map to TRBD1. V was pared by 3 bases and J by 3 bases, with 14 bases of the junction left unmatched. The length of the CDR3 is 17 residues. Germline V lookup: CDR1 LNHDA, CDR2 SQIVND (reference sequence).

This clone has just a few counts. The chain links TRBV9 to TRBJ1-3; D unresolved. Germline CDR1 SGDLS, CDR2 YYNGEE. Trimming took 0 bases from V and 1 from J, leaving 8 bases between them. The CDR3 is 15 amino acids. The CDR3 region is CASSVDSSSGNTIYF. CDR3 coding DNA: TGTGCCAGCAGCGTAGATTCCTCTTCTGGAAACACCATATATTTT.

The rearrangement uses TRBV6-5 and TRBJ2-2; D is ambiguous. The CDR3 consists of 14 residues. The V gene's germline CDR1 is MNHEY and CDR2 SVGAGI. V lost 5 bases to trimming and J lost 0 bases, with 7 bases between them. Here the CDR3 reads CASSMTANTGELFF. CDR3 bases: TGTGCCAGCAGTATGACTGCGAACACCGGGGAGCTGTTTTTT.

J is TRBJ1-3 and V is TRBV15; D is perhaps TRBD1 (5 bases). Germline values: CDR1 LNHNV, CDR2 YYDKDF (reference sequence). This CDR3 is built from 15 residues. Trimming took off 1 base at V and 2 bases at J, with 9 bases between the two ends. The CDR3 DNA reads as TGTGCCACCAGCAGAGGACAGAACACTGGAAACACCATATATTTT. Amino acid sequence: CATSRGQNTGNTIYF.